This T cell receptor beta chain comes out of a study of monozygotic twins with inflammatory bowel disease. Study-wide results and caveats: IBD patients exhibited fewer clonotypes shared with other individuals than healthy twins, particularly with disease activity.

Germline V gives CDR1 SGHVS, CDR2 FQNEAQ. The CDR3 is made up of 16 amino acids. Concerning this clonotype itself: Its antigen is currently unknown.

UMIs that included a 6-nucleotide sample barcode were added by template switching, which took place during cDNA synthesis. TCRdb re-analyzed the 5' RACE reads; it lists each CDR3 protein once, without DNA. The specimen's table records about 160,000 distinct CDR3 sequences. Unfractionated whole blood yielded total RNA, and T cells were not sorted. Sequenced sample: blood. This chain uses TRBV7-8 with TRBJ2-2; TCRdb calls TRBD1, which cannot be checked without DNA. The source is a human donor with ulcerative colitis or Crohn's disease, or a healthy co-twin of an affected twin (not recorded which). CDR3 region: CASSLAGRVGTGELFF.